The next 22 T cell receptor beta chains were all read from a single sample in a study of vaccination and CD4 T cells after COVID-19. Time point described: late sampling 161 to 241 days after vaccination in a few convalescent patients. The treatment: 10-day PBMC culture with coronavirus spike peptide pools or control peptides (ViraFEST assay). The Oncomine TCR Beta short-read assay sequenced DNA from cultured CD4+ T cells. TCRdb analysed the PCR reads with MiXCR anew, one entry per CDR3 protein. The table lists approximately 21,000 distinct CDR3 sequences, 43% of them singletons. These receptors' targets are unknown. The source was CD4+ T cells from blood, cultured in vitro, collected about 7 months after SARS-CoV-2 vaccination. These receptors were obtained from a human donor who had recovered from COVID-19.

The chain carries TRBV7-3 and TRBJ2-5, with 8 bases that match TRBD2. Looked up from germline, CDR1 is SGHTA and CDR2 is FQGTGA. The CDR3 is made up of 15 amino acids. The trim removed 6 bases at V and 2 bases at J, leaving 8 bases unmatched. This chain's CDR3 is CASSDRGGSQETQYF. CDR3 bases: TGTGCCAGCAGTGACCGGGGGGGCAGTCAAGAGACCCAGTACTTC.

This clonotype was counted a few times. The CDR3 reads CSARDGRARSYEQYF. The CDR3 region has the DNA TGCAGTGCTAGAGACGGGAGGGCCCGTTCCTACGAGCAGTACTTC. The chain carries TRBV20-1 and TRBJ2-7; 8 bases line up with TRBD2. This CDR3 spans 15 amino acids. Germline V lookup: CDR1 DFQATT, CDR2 SNEGSKA (reference sequence). V shed 0 bases and J 1 base; nucleotides not matched to a gene: 5.

Only one count was recorded for this clonotype. The J gene is TRBJ2-5, the V gene TRBV7-2, with TRBD1 matching over 8 bases. V trimming: 3 bases; J trimming: 4 bases; junction bases outside the gene matches: 1. The CDR3 length is 13 residues. Germline assignment: CDR1 SGHTA and CDR2 FQGNSA. DNA for the CDR3: TGTGCCAGCAGCTTCGGACAGGGAGAGACCCAGTACTTC. Amino acids: CASSFGQGETQYF.

This clonotype showed up just a few times. This chain uses TRBV28 with TRBJ2-3, with TRBD1 matching over 8 bases. The CDR3 spans 13 residues. The trim removed 6 bases at V and 6 bases at J, leaving 5 bases unmatched. Germline V gene data show CDR1 as MDHEN and CDR2 as SYDVKM. CDR3 residues: CASRQGAEDTQYF. The CDR3 bases are TGTGCCAGCAGGCAGGGGGCCGAGGATACGCAGTATTTT.

The chain combines TRBV6-2 or TRBV6-3 with TRBJ2-2, with D unresolved. V gave up 2 bases and J gave up 3 bases, with 4 bases separating them. Germline V gene data show CDR1 as MNHEY and CDR2 as SVGEGT. The CDR3 totals 13 residues. CDR3 in DNA: TGTGCCAGCAGTTACACGGACACCGGGGAGCTGTTTTTT. Its translation is CASSYTDTGELFF.

V gene TRBV27 combines with J gene TRBJ2-7, with D maybe TRBD1 (6 bases). The CDR3 is made up of 16 amino acids. Trimming shortened V by 6 bases and J by 1 base, and 19 bases separated the two germline ends. The germline V gene encodes CDR1 MNHEY and CDR2 SMNVEV (reference sequence). The CDR3 spells CASSKGVGTLSYEQYF. Here the CDR3 DNA reads TGTGCCAGCAGCAAGGGGGTGGGGACCCTGTCCTACGAGCAGTACTTC.

This clonotype was observed a few times. The chain employs TRBV20-1 and TRBJ1-1, with D possibly matching TRBD1 (5 bases). CDR1 is DFQATT and CDR2 is SNEGSKA in the germline V gene (reference sequence). The germline V and J ends were trimmed by 0 bases and 7 bases, with 18 bases remaining between them. CDR3 length equals 15 residues. CDR3 sequence (DNA): TGCAGTGCTAGAGATGACGGGGGGACCCGTAATGAAGCTTTCTTT. It is translated as CSARDDGGTRNEAFF.

CDR3 in amino acids: CASSWGTAGEQFF. The CDR3 nucleotides are TGTGCCAGCAGCTGGGGGACGGCGGGAGAGCAGTTCTTC. The chain combines TRBV11-1 with TRBJ2-1; D is perhaps TRBD2 (6 bases). Germline V lookup: CDR1 SGHAT, CDR2 FQDESV (reference sequence). V lost 4 bases and J lost 10, with 14 bases in between. The CDR3 contains 13 residues.

This rearrangement joins TRBV7-9 to TRBJ2-1; 9 nucleotides agree with TRBD2. Trimming at V came to 4 bases and at J to 3 bases, leaving 10 bases not matched to a gene. This CDR3 region has 17 residues. Germline loops: CDR1 SEHNR, CDR2 FQNEAQ (reference sequence). CDR3 DNA: TGTGCCAGCAGCTCACAACCGTCTAGCGGGGACTACAATGAGCAGTTCTTC. It translates to CASSSQPSSGDYNEQFF.

The rearrangement links TRBV20-1 to TRBJ1-5; TRBD1 is a possible D gene (6 bases). V lost 5 bases and J lost 0, with 11 bases in between. This CDR3 is built from 14 residues. CDR1 is DFQATT, CDR2 SNEGSKA, per germline (reference sequence). In nucleotides, the CDR3 is TGCAGTGCTTCGACAGGCGATAGCAATCAGCCCCAGCATTTT. Protein product: CSASTGDSNQPQHF.

A single count supports this clonotype. The V and J genes are TRBV28 and TRBJ2-7; D uncertain. Germline lookup yields CDR1 MDHEN and CDR2 SYDVKM. Trimming removed 6 bases at V and 0 bases at J, with 12 bases between. The CDR3 runs 14 residues. CDR3 region: CASSRYISSYEQYF. CDR3 nucleotide sequence: TGTGCCAGCAGCCGCTACATAAGCTCCTACGAGCAGTACTTC.

This sequence joins TRBV20-1 and TRBJ2-5; tentative D call: TRBD2 (6 bases). The CDR3 is 13 residues long. CDR1 is DFQATT and CDR2 is SNEGSKA in the germline V gene (reference sequence). With 1 base removed from V and 5 bases from J, the gap between germline ends came to 11 bases. CDR3 sequence reads: CSARAAGTETQYF. The CDR3 DNA sequence: TGCAGTGCTAGAGCGGCGGGGACCGAGACCCAGTACTTC.

V is TRBV7-9 and J is TRBJ2-1; D not certain. Per germline, CDR1 SEHNR and CDR2 FQNEAQ (reference sequence). V shed 5 bases and J shed 7 bases, with 6 bases lying between them. The CDR3 length is 11 residues. For the CDR3, the DNA is TGTGCCAGCAGCCCTAGGAATGAGCAGTTCTTC. It codes for CASSPRNEQFF.

J is TRBJ2-1 and V is TRBV24-1; possibly TRBD2 for D (5 bases). Trimming removed 0 bases at V and 4 bases at J, with 12 bases between. Germline loops: CDR1 KGHDR, CDR2 SFDVKD. This CDR3 contains 16 residues. CDR3 in DNA: TGTGCCACCAGTGATTTGGAGGGCCCCCGATACAATGAGCAGTTCTTC. Encoded protein: CATSDLEGPRYNEQFF.

This rearrangement joins TRBV20-1 to TRBJ1-2; D is perhaps TRBD1 (5 bases). This CDR3 has 11 amino acids. Germline values: CDR1 DFQATT, CDR2 SNEGSKA (reference sequence). Trimming left V 2 bases short and J 6 bases short, with 7 bases between. The DNA of the CDR3 is TGCAGTGCTAGAAACAGGCATGGCTACACCTTC. Its protein product is CSARNRHGYTF.

This chain joins TRBV10-3 and TRBJ2-3; D unclear. Germline V gene sequence: CDR1 ENHRY, CDR2 SYGVKD. Trimming shortened V by 5 bases and J by 5 bases, and 17 bases separated the two germline ends. This CDR3 region has 15 residues. The DNA for the CDR3 is TGTGCCATCAGTCTACGCATGGACGATCGAGATACGCAGTATTTT. Translated: CAISLRMDDRDTQYF.

The CDR3 DNA is TGTGCCAGCAGTAGGACCGCGCTGAGGGGGGCTGAAGCTTTCTTT. It yields the protein CASSRTALRGAEAFF. The V gene is TRBV27, the J gene TRBJ1-1, with D possibly TRBD1 on 6 matching bases. The CDR3 is 15 residues long. CDR1 and CDR2 from the germline V gene are MNHEY and SMNVEV (reference sequence). Trimming removed 5 bases from V and 6 bases from J, with 19 bases in between.

This chain uses TRBV12-3 or TRBV12-4 with TRBJ2-7; the match to TRBD2 covers 10 bases. V gave up 7 bases and J gave up 6 bases; unmatched junction bases: 6. This CDR3 spans 13 amino acids. The CDR3 DNA follows: TGTGCCAGCAAAGAGCGGGAGGGAGTCGAGCAGTACTTC. Translation: CASKEREGVEQYF.

This chain connects TRBV20-1 to TRBJ2-7; D gene uncertain. CDR1 and CDR2 (germline): DFQATT, SNEGSKA (reference sequence). Trimming shortened V by 6 bases and J by 0 bases, and 12 bases separated the two germline ends. The CDR3 covers 13 residues. CDR3 sequence (DNA): TGCAGTGCAGCCGAACAAGTCTCCTACGAGCAGTACTTC. Protein: CSAAEQVSYEQYF.

CDR3 in DNA: TGTGCCAGCAAAGTAGGGAACACCGGGGAGCTGTTTTTT. It specifies CASKVGNTGELFF. The chain links TRBV28 to TRBJ2-2; D gene uncertain. Trimming removed 7 bases from V and 1 base from J, with 7 bases in between. The length of the CDR3 is 13 residues. Per germline, CDR1 MDHEN and CDR2 SYDVKM.

The CDR3 sequence is CASSFGLAGTDTQYF. In nucleotides, the CDR3 is TGTGCCAGCAGTTTCGGACTAGCGGGCACAGATACGCAGTATTTT. J is TRBJ2-3 and V is TRBV27; 10 bases are shared with TRBD2. V trimming: 3 bases; J trimming: 1 base; junction bases outside the gene matches: 1. This CDR3 is built from 15 residues. CDR1 and CDR2 (germline): MNHEY, SMNVEV (reference sequence).

The chain employs TRBV28 and TRBJ1-1, with 10 bases lining up with TRBD1. Losses at the gene ends were 4 bases for V and 11 bases for J; bases not matched to a gene: 13. This CDR3 comprises 15 residues. Germline lookup yields CDR1 MDHEN and CDR2 SYDVKM. CDR3 nucleotides: TGTGCCAGCAGTTACACCAGGACAGGGGGAAGGACGGCTTTCTTT. Its protein product is CASSYTRTGGRTAFF.